This is a list of T cell receptor beta chains from one sample in a study of blood T cell repertoires in COVID-19. Method: immunoSEQ multiplex PCR; TCRdb's copy keeps in-frame clones and lacks some. The table records 100,000 to 150,000 clones, approximately 86% of them present only once. The specimen was PBMCs or T cells enriched from blood (not recorded which). The receptors stem from a woman aged 50 to 60 who had recovered from COVID-19. CDR3s leave out the opening cysteine and the closing phenylalanine or tryptophan. The order of the fields is V gene, J gene, clone size, D gene, CDR3 protein. D genes are given only for firm matches. Clone size is not always given. Where it is, it says once, few, many or a class for expanded clones.

TRBV10-3	TRBJ1-2	once	TRBD1	AISEWRQGYGYT
TRBV29-1	TRBJ1-2	few	NA	SVEPGRALRDHGYT
TRBV4-1	TRBJ1-2	NA	NA	ASPPDSNYGYT
TRBV7-6	TRBJ1-1	NA	NA	ASSLEGLDMNTEAF
TRBV5-1	TRBJ2-3	NA	NA	ASSFQGSPDTQY
TRBV4-1	TRBJ2-1	NA	TRBD2	ASRISGGYNEQF
TRBV5-6	TRBJ2-7	NA	TRBD1	ASRLSGTGLYEQY
TRBV24-1	TRBJ1-2	NA	TRBD1	ATSDRDREQI
TRBV4-3	TRBJ2-1	once	TRBD1	ASSPGQGSYNEQF
TRBV6-2/TRBV6-3	TRBJ1-2	NA	NA	ASSYSTEDLYGYT
TRBV19	TRBJ2-1	NA	NA	ASSIGGGGRYDEQF
TRBV27	TRBJ2-1	NA	NA	ASSLSGGGNEQF
TRBV19	TRBJ2-7	few	NA	ASSIGGTNYEQY
TRBV5-1	TRBJ2-4	few	NA	ASREGGDAKNIQY
TRBV6-5	TRBJ2-7	NA	NA	ASSYSAAVSSYEQY
TRBV6-5	TRBJ2-2	NA	TRBD1	ASSYSPGTGGGELF
TRBV19	TRBJ2-7	few	TRBD1	ASSQGAVYEQY
TRBV7-7	TRBJ2-1	NA	TRBD2	ASSQTSGGYNEQF
TRBV19	TRBJ1-2	NA	TRBD1	ASTPMGDRVGGGYT
TRBV20-1	TRBJ1-2	few	NA	SAPQGHGYT
TRBV5-1	TRBJ2-7	NA	NA	ASSLAGGASYEQY
TRBV10-2	TRBJ1-2	NA	NA	ASEGLTDSSEWGYT
TRBV2	TRBJ1-2	NA	NA	AIVQDARLEERGYT
TRBV3-1/TRBV3-2	TRBJ1-3	few	TRBD1	ASSGTGGYSGNTIY
TRBV7-7	TRBJ1-5	NA	NA	ASSLVGEDQPQH
TRBV7-2	TRBJ2-7	few	TRBD2	ASNPIAGGTYEQY
TRBV18	TRBJ2-7	NA	TRBD1	ASSPDLDRGASYEQY
TRBV6-5	TRBJ2-7	NA	NA	ASTPALGHEQY
TRBV2	TRBJ2-5	few	NA	ASLRDRETQY
TRBV6-5	TRBJ2-7	NA	TRBD1	ASIPPGQGVYEQY
TRBV3-1/TRBV3-2	TRBJ1-2	NA	NA	ASSQQGSGANYGYT
TRBV6-5	TRBJ1-3	once	NA	ASSYEPGAGNTIY
TRBV19	TRBJ2-2	NA	NA	ASSTKTRGGGELF
TRBV19	TRBJ2-7	once	NA	ASSQRAYEQY
TRBV9	TRBJ2-2	NA	NA	ASSVGGGVANTGELF
TRBV6-5	TRBJ1-2	NA	NA	ASSGQRDRYGYT
TRBV3-1/TRBV3-2	TRBJ2-1	NA	NA	ASSPLAAGIGQF
TRBV9	TRBJ2-7	once	TRBD1	ASSSRWDRGDEQY
TRBV5-1	TRBJ2-5	NA	TRBD2	AGLRRRGGQETQY
TRBV5-1	TRBJ2-7	NA	TRBD1	ASSTLQGATYEQY
TRBV27	TRBJ2-6	NA	NA	ASTGRASGANVLT
TRBV11-2	TRBJ1-1	NA	NA	ASSLNTEAF
TRBV19	TRBJ2-7	NA	NA	ASSIVGSTPGEQY
TRBV7-8	TRBJ2-7	NA	TRBD2	ASSLGGASGAYEQY
TRBV27	TRBJ2-7	NA	NA	ASSFDSTGRAY
TRBV19	TRBJ2-1	NA	TRBD2	ASSTLLAGSSNEQF
TRBV6-5	TRBJ2-7	NA	NA	ASSYSQATYEQY
TRBV7-9	TRBJ2-1	NA	TRBD2	ASSSLSSGAVYNEQF
TRBV5-1	TRBJ1-2	few	NA	ASSLAASGYGYT
TRBV28	TRBJ1-3	NA	TRBD1	ASSSEGQGLRNTIY
TRBV19	TRBJ2-2	NA	TRBD1	ASRPRTGINTGELF
TRBV3-1/TRBV3-2	TRBJ2-1	NA	TRBD2	ASSPRTSGGATEQF